This note documents a single TCR beta chain sequence. No antigen is known for it. This sample was included in a study of cytomegalovirus exposure and HLA in healthy donors. Use of 60 Vbeta and 13 Jbeta primers characterized the PCR. The table came from immunoSEQ multiplex PCR; TCRdb's copy has only in-frame clones and leaves some out. The listing contains 150,000 to 200,000 clones. Points from the study as a whole: As a later analysis showed, a missense DCLRE1C variant was linked to trimming of TCR beta V- and J-genes.

The TCR originated in a man aged 25 to 45 in good health and CMV-seronegative. The material sequenced was PBMCs.

CDR3 bases: TGTGCCAGCAGTTTAGGAGGAGTTAGCAATCAGCCCCAGCATTTT. It encodes CASSLGGVSNQPQHF. The chain uses TRBV28 and TRBJ1-5, with D unclear. Trimming left V 2 bases short and J 0 bases short, with 8 bases between. The germline gives CDR1 MDHEN, CDR2 SYDVKM. The CDR3 totals 15 residues.